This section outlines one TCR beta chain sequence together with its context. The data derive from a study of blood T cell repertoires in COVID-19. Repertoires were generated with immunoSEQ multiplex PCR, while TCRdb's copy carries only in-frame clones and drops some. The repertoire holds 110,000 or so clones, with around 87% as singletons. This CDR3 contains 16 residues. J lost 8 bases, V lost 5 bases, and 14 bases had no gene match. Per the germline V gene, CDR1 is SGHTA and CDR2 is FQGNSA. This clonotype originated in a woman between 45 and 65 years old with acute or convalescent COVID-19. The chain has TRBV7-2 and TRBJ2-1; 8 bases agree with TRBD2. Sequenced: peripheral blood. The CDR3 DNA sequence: TGTGCCAGCAGCACTAGTAGGATAGCGGGGTGGCATGAGCAGTTCTTC. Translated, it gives CASSTSRIAGWHEQFF. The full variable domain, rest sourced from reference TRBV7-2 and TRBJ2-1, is GAGVSQSPSNKVTEKGKDVELRCDPISGHTALYWYRQSLGQGLEFLIYFQGNSAPDKSGLPSDRFSAERTGGSVSTLTIQRTQQEDSAVYLCASSTSRIAGWHEQFFGPGTRLTVL.